The 22 T cell receptor beta chains given below trace back to one sample, sequenced in a study of cytomegalovirus exposure and HLA in healthy donors. The repertoire was sequenced with immunoSEQ multiplex PCR; TCRdb's copy has only in-frame clones and lacks some. The table includes roughly 130,000 clones, roughly 87% detected once. Sequenced sample: PBMCs. These receptor sequences come from a woman aged 18-29 years in good health and CMV-seropositive.

The chain couples TRBV5-1 to TRBJ1-1, with a tentative D call TRBD1 (5 bases). The CDR3 length is 14 residues. Germline CDR1 and CDR2: SGHRS and YFSETQ. V was shortened by 5 bases and J by 8 bases, with 19 bases between the two germline ends. The CDR3 DNA sequence: TGCGCCAGCAGTTATACCGGGGGGTATGTCGAAGCTTTCTTT. It codes for CASSYTGGYVEAFF.

The J gene is TRBJ1-4, the V gene TRBV29-1; D is possibly TRBD1 (5 bases). CDR1 is SQVTM and CDR2 is ANQGSEA in the germline V gene. The CDR3 sequence is 14 residues long. The V end was cut by 6 bases, the J end by 4 bases, with 15 bases between. DNA of the CDR3: TGCAGCGTACAGGACGAAATCCATAATGAAAAACTGTTTTTT. Residues: CSVQDEIHNEKLFF.

The chain employs TRBV4-1 and TRBJ1-1; 8 bases fit TRBD1. Germline assignment: CDR1 MGHRA and CDR2 YSYEKL. J gave up 1 base and V 7 bases, and 17 bases lay outside the gene matches. The CDR3 has 18 residues. CDR3 residues: CASKIGPSGGGSNTEAFF. The CDR3 DNA reads as TGCGCCAGCAAGATCGGCCCCTCAGGGGGCGGGTCGAACACTGAAGCTTTCTTT.

V and J are TRBV19 and TRBJ2-3; 8 nucleotides match TRBD1. The CDR3 contains 14 residues. Losses at the gene ends were 3 bases for V and 6 bases for J; bases not matched to a gene: 5. Germline assignment: CDR1 LNHDA and CDR2 SQIVND (reference sequence). The CDR3 DNA follows: TGTGCCAGTAGTATGGTACAGGGGGTTGATACGCAGTATTTT. Translation: CASSMVQGVDTQYF.

The chain couples TRBV4-1 to TRBJ2-2; the match to TRBD1 covers 8 bases. The germline V gene encodes CDR1 MGHRA and CDR2 YSYEKL. With 4 bases clipped from V and 4 bases from J, the junction kept 8 bases outside the gene matches. The CDR3 totals 16 residues. Here the CDR3 DNA reads TGCGCCAGCAGCCGCCCTATAGACAGGGGCACCGGGGAGCTGTTTTTT. Its translation: CASSRPIDRGTGELFF.

The chain links TRBV6-6 to TRBJ1-1, with D possibly being TRBD1 (6 bases). V was clipped by 2 bases and J by 7 bases, with 11 bases between them. The germline V gene encodes CDR1 MNHNY and CDR2 SVGAGI (reference sequence). This CDR3 has 13 residues. The CDR3 DNA sequence: TGTGCCAGCAGTTACCCTGGGACACGTGAAGCTTTCTTT. Protein product: CASSYPGTREAFF.

The chain is built from TRBV5-4 and TRBJ2-5, with D perhaps matching TRBD2 (6 bases). This CDR3 has 12 amino acids. CDR1 is SGHNT and CDR2 is YYREEE in the germline V gene (reference sequence). V gave up 7 bases and J gave up 1 base, with 8 bases separating them. The CDR3: CASGSGQETQYF. CDR3 DNA: TGTGCCAGCGGTAGCGGCCAAGAGACCCAGTACTTC.

The rearrangement uses TRBV10-3 and TRBJ2-7; 10 bases align to TRBD1. Trimming cost V 6 bases and J 5 bases; bases outside gene matches: 10. The CDR3 has 15 amino acids. CDR1 ENHRY and CDR2 SYGVKD come from the germline V gene. The CDR3 bases are TGTGCCATCAGGGGACTAGGACAGGGGGTGCACGAGCAGTACTTC. Translated: CAIRGLGQGVHEQYF.

V usage is TRBV28 and J usage is TRBJ1-6; 10 bases align to TRBD1. The CDR3 consists of 15 residues. With 5 bases clipped from V and 8 bases from J, the junction kept 6 bases outside the gene matches. Germline V gene lookup returns CDR1 MDHEN and CDR2 SYDVKM. CDR3 residues: CASSSPGQGYSPLHF. As DNA, the CDR3 is TGTGCCAGCAGTAGCCCGGGACAGGGGTATTCACCCCTCCACTTT.

The genes are TRBV19 and TRBJ1-3; D call uncertain. Between the trimmed V and J ends, which lost 2 bases and 0 bases, there was a span of 8 bases. There are 15 residues in the CDR3. Germline V CDR1 and CDR2: LNHDA, SQIVND (reference sequence). This CDR3 is CASSINSPSGNTIYF. The CDR3 DNA follows: TGTGCCAGTAGTATAAACAGTCCCTCTGGAAACACCATATATTTT.

V usage is TRBV29-1 and J usage is TRBJ1-3, with D possibly TRBD1 on 6 matching bases. Trimming stripped 4 bases from V and 6 bases from J, with 13 bases between. The CDR3 length is 13 residues. Germline V gives CDR1 SQVTM, CDR2 ANQGSEA. Here the CDR3 DNA reads TGCAGCGTTGTTGCGGACAGCTTAAACACCATATATTTT. Translating gives CSVVADSLNTIYF.

The V gene is TRBV6-5, the J gene TRBJ1-1; D is uncertain. The CDR3 extends over 15 amino acids. Germline V gene data show CDR1 as MNHEY and CDR2 as SVGAGI. Trimming removed 6 bases from V and 0 bases from J, with 14 bases in between. The CDR3 DNA is TGTGCCAGCAGCCTCTCCGACATTATGAACACTGAAGCTTTCTTT. Translating it yields CASSLSDIMNTEAFF.

The chain joins TRBV9 to TRBJ1-3; D possibly corresponds to TRBD1 (6 bases). CDR3 length: 15 residues. The germline gives CDR1 SGDLS, CDR2 YYNGEE. V was cut by 3 bases and J by 0 bases, with 10 bases left in between. The CDR3 loop is CASSATGNSGNTIYF. The CDR3 nucleotides read TGTGCCAGCAGCGCAACAGGGAACTCTGGAAACACCATATATTTT. Full variable domain (rest looked up from reference TRBV9 and TRBJ1-3): DSGVTQTPKHLITATGQRVTLRCSPRSGDLSVYWYQQSLDQGLQFLIQYYNGEERAKGNILERFSAQQFPDLHSELNLSSLELGDSALYFCASSATGNSGNTIYFGEGSWLTVV.

The rearrangement joins TRBV12-5 to TRBJ1-1; 7 bases agree with TRBD1. This CDR3 has 16 amino acids. The ends lost 5 bases at V and 2 bases at J; junction bases unmatched: 11. Germline CDR1 LGHNT, CDR2 FRNRAP. The CDR3 DNA is TGTGCTAGTGGTCCCACCTGGACAGGACCTAACACTGAAGCTTTCTTT. Residues: CASGPTWTGPNTEAFF.

The genes are TRBV28 and TRBJ1-6; 7 positions match TRBD1. Per germline, CDR1 MDHEN and CDR2 SYDVKM. V trimming: 4 bases; J trimming: 2 bases; junction bases outside the gene matches: 5. The CDR3 is 16 residues long. CDR3 protein: CASSSPGGTYNSPLHF. DNA for the CDR3: TGTGCCAGCAGTTCCCCAGGGGGGACCTATAATTCACCCCTCCACTTT.

The V call is TRBV28, the J call TRBJ1-3; D possibly corresponds to TRBD1 (5 bases). The V gene's germline CDR1 is MDHEN and CDR2 SYDVKM. The CDR3 has 16 amino acids. V shed 5 bases and J shed 0 bases, with 14 bases lying between them. DNA for the CDR3: TGTGCCAGCAGTCAAGGGGCCGCCATCTCTGGAAACACCATATATTTT. This codes for CASSQGAAISGNTIYF.

The genes are TRBV6-4 and TRBJ2-1; D uncertain. The CDR3 runs to 15 residues. Trimming took off 3 bases at V and 0 bases at J, with 9 bases between the two ends. Germline assignment: CDR1 MRHNA and CDR2 SNTAGT. The CDR3: CASSEDLYSYNEQFF. The CDR3 region has the DNA TGTGCCAGCAGTGAAGATCTCTACTCCTACAATGAGCAGTTCTTC.

This chain connects TRBV5-1 to TRBJ2-7; D is unresolved. V dropped 0 bases and J dropped 3 bases, with 16 bases sitting between them. The germline CDR1 and CDR2 sequences are SGHRS and YFSETQ. This CDR3 is 16 amino acids long. CDR3 protein: CASSLEPLAGVYEQYF. DNA for the CDR3: TGCGCCAGCAGCTTGGAACCCTTGGCAGGCGTCTACGAGCAGTACTTC.

J is TRBJ1-3 and V is TRBV6-5, with 9 nucleotides matching TRBD1. The ends lost 7 bases at V and 7 bases at J; junction bases unmatched: 5. This CDR3 contains 13 residues. CDR1 MNHEY and CDR2 SVGAGI come from the germline V gene. The DNA for the CDR3 is TGTGCCAGCAAACAGGGGGCAATCAACACCATATATTTT. Its translation is CASKQGAINTIYF.

V and J are TRBV7-3 and TRBJ1-2, with 7 bases identical to TRBD1. The CDR3 has 14 amino acids. V was clipped by 5 bases and J by 3 bases; unmatched bases: 6. The germline CDR1 and CDR2 sequences are SGHTA and FQGTGA. The CDR3 sequence: CASSEQGNHYGYTF. The CDR3 DNA sequence: TGTGCCAGCAGCGAACAGGGGAATCACTATGGCTACACCTTC. Full variable domain (remainder filled in from reference TRBV7-3 and TRBJ1-2): GAGVSQTPSNKVTEKGKYVELRCDPISGHTALYWYRQSLGQGPEFLIYFQGTGAADDSGLPNDRFFAVRPEGSVSTLKIQRTERGDSAVYLCASSEQGNHYGYTFGSGTRLTVV.

As DNA, the CDR3 is TGTGCCAGCAGCCCGGAGCTACAAGAGACCCAGTACTTC. Translated: CASSPELQETQYF. The rearrangement links TRBV5-4 to TRBJ2-5; D unclear. The germline V and J ends were trimmed by 4 bases and 2 bases, with 9 bases remaining between them. The CDR3 loop spans 13 amino acids. Germline V gene lookup returns CDR1 SGHNT and CDR2 YYREEE (reference sequence). The variable domain in full, completed from reference TRBV5-4 and TRBJ2-5, reads ETGVTQSPTHLIKTRGQQVTLRCSSQSGHNTVSWYQQALGQGPQFIFQYYREEENGRGNFPPRFSGLQFPNYSSELNVNALELDDSALYLCASSPELQETQYFGPGTRLLVL.

The rearrangement joins TRBV19 to TRBJ1-4; D is perhaps TRBD1 (6 bases). Trimming took 8 bases from V and 2 from J, leaving 15 bases between them. Germline V CDR1 and CDR2: LNHDA, SQIVND (reference sequence). CDR3 length: 15 residues. The CDR3 here is CASRGRGSTNEKLFF. In nucleotides, the CDR3 is TGTGCCAGTCGTGGTAGGGGGAGCACTAATGAAAAACTGTTTTTT.